Listed below are T cell receptor beta chains from one sample, sequenced in a study of tissue T cells after allogeneic stem cell transplantation. The repertoire was sequenced with immunoSEQ multiplex PCR; TCRdb's copy has only in-frame clones and lacks some. The sample has approximately 30,000 clones, 85% seen once. This specimen consisted of blood, obtained before transplantation. These TCRs come from a woman aged 18 to 55 who later had graft-versus-host disease after an allogeneic stem cell transplant. Each CDR3 is given with its conserved first and last residue. Fields, in order: D gene, clone size, V gene, J gene, CDR3 protein, CDR3 DNA. D genes are given only for firm matches. Rows may omit the clone size; those that give it use once, few, many or a size class.

-,-,TRBV13,TRBJ2-7,CASSNPDSYEQYF,TGTGCCAGCAGCAACCCGGACAGCTACGAGCAGTACTTC
-,-,TRBV5-1,TRBJ1-2,CASSFGPEGGYTF,TGCGCCAGCAGCTTCGGGCCCGAGGGTGGCTACACCTTC
-,once,TRBV7-3,TRBJ2-1,CASSLMRDSNEQFF,TGTGCCAGCAGCTTAATGCGGGACTCCAATGAGCAGTTCTTC
-,-,TRBV19,TRBJ1-3,CASRNSAGNTIYF,TGTGCCAGTAGGAACAGCGCTGGAAACACCATATATTTT
TRBD1,-,TRBV6-5,TRBJ1-1,CASSSGGGWNTEAFF,TGTGCCAGCAGCTCAGGGGGCGGTTGGAACACTGAAGCTTTCTTT
TRBD1,-,TRBV5-1,TRBJ2-3,CASSNGQGGPDTQYF,TGCGCCAGCAGCAATGGACAGGGGGGTCCAGATACGCAGTATTTT
TRBD1,-,TRBV7-2,TRBJ2-2,CASRERPDRVNTGELFF,TGTGCCAGCAGGGAAAGACCGGACAGGGTGAACACCGGGGAGCTGTTTTTT
-,-,TRBV7-2,TRBJ2-3,CASSTPGEVGSTDTQYF,TGTGCCAGCAGCACACCCGGGGAGGTCGGGAGCACAGATACGCAGTATTTT
TRBD1,-,TRBV5-1,TRBJ2-7,CASSLVVGTGGYEQYF,TGCGCCAGCAGCTTGGTAGTTGGGACAGGGGGCTACGAGCAGTACTTC
TRBD1,-,TRBV6-5,TRBJ1-6,CASRLTGANSPLHF,TGCGCCAGCAGGCTGACAGGGGCAAATTCACCCCTCCACTTT
-,-,TRBV5-3,TRBJ2-3,CARRTVAGTDTQYF,TGTGCCAGAAGGACAGTAGCGGGCACAGATACGCAGTATTTT
-,-,TRBV10-2,TRBJ2-5,CASSVPEGGGQEETQYF,TGCGCCAGCAGTGTGCCTGAGGGGGGGGGCCAGGAAGAGACCCAGTACTTC
TRBD1,once,TRBV11-2,TRBJ1-3,CASSLDRDSILPNSGNTIYF,TGTGCCAGCAGCTTAGACCGGGACAGCATCCTACCCAACTCTGGAAACACCATATATTTT
-,once,TRBV4-1,TRBJ2-7,CASSQQGRYEQYF,TGCGCCAGCAGCCAACAGGGACGCTACGAGCAGTACTTC
TRBD1,once,TRBV7-2,TRBJ1-2,CASSLYLTGTGFYGYTF,TGTGCCAGCAGCTTATATCTTACGGGGACAGGCTTTTATGGCTACACCTTC
TRBD1,-,TRBV19,TRBJ2-7,CASSVSSGTGLPYEQYF,TGTGCCAGTAGTGTCTCATCCGGGACAGGGTTGCCCTACGAGCAGTACTTC
TRBD1,-,TRBV7-9,TRBJ2-7,CASSPGTGGYEQYF,TGTGCCAGCAGCCCCGGGACAGGGGGCTACGAGCAGTACTTC
-,medium-sized,TRBV5-4,TRBJ2-1,CASSLDNNEQFF,TGTGCCAGCAGCTTGGACAACAATGAGCAGTTCTTC
-,-,TRBV7-9,TRBJ1-2,CASSFDSNYGYTF,TGTGCCAGCAGCTTTGACTCAAACTATGGCTACACCTTC
-,-,TRBV4-1,TRBJ2-5,CASSQEGGQYRPTQYF,TGCGCCAGCAGCCAAGAGGGCGGTCAGTATAGACCAACCCAGTACTTC
TRBD1,few,TRBV25-1,TRBJ2-1,CASSQQGKDYNEQFF,TGTGCCAGCAGCCAACAGGGGAAGGACTACAATGAGCAGTTCTTC
TRBD1,-,TRBV6-1,TRBJ2-2,CASSEWTGGTGELFF,TGTGCCAGCAGTGAATGGACAGGGGGCACCGGGGAGCTGTTTTTT
-,-,TRBV18,TRBJ2-1,CASSPAGGHNNEQFF,TGTGCCAGCTCACCAGCCGGGGGACACAACAATGAGCAGTTCTTC
-,-,TRBV27,TRBJ1-6,CASSLGGTSPLHF,TGTGCCAGCAGTTTGGGGGGGACTTCACCCCTCCACTTT
-,-,TRBV5-1,TRBJ1-6,CASSLAWGKLAPLHF,TGCGCCAGCAGCTTGGCCTGGGGGAAATTAGCACCCCTCCACTTT
TRBD1,-,TRBV7-2,TRBJ1-1,CASSAGADRGREAFF,TGTGCCAGCAGCGCGGGTGCTGACAGGGGGCGTGAAGCTTTCTTT
-,-,TRBV3-1/TRBV3-2,TRBJ1-1,CASSQEAGSNTEAFF,TGTGCCAGCAGCCAAGAGGCAGGATCGAACACTGAAGCTTTCTTT
TRBD2,-,TRBV4-3,TRBJ2-3,CASSQRLATPDTQYF,TGCGCCAGCAGCCAACGACTAGCGACCCCAGATACGCAGTATTTT
TRBD2,-,TRBV7-3,TRBJ2-1,CASSLKAGGYNEQFF,TGTGCCAGCAGCTTAAAAGCGGGGGGCTACAATGAGCAGTTCTTC
-,-,TRBV5-1,TRBJ1-2,CASSPGTEYGYTF,TGCGCCAGCAGCCCGGGGACCGAGTATGGCTACACCTTC
-,-,TRBV7-2,TRBJ1-1,CASSLSNTEAFF,TGTGCCAGCAGCTTATCAAACACTGAAGCTTTCTTT
TRBD1,-,TRBV7-3,TRBJ1-2,CASSPGTGANYGYTF,TGTGCCAGCAGCCCCGGGACAGGAGCCAACTATGGCTACACCTTC
TRBD1,-,TRBV2,TRBJ1-3,CASSETGQLSGNTIYF,TGTGCCAGCAGTGAAACGGGACAGCTCTCTGGAAACACCATATATTTT
-,few,TRBV30,TRBJ2-2,CAWRGLRLDTGELFF,TGTGCCTGGAGGGGACTGAGGCTTGACACCGGGGAGCTGTTTTTT
-,-,TRBV7-6,TRBJ2-5,CASSLRPRETQYF,TGTGCCAGCAGCTTAAGACCACGGGAGACCCAGTACTTC
-,few,TRBV5-1,TRBJ2-7,CASSLDGFGSEQYF,TGCGCCAGCAGCTTGGATGGTTTCGGGAGCGAGCAGTACTTC
-,-,TRBV10-1,TRBJ2-1,CASSDPGYNEQFF,TGCGCCAGCAGTGATCCCGGGTACAATGAGCAGTTCTTC
-,-,TRBV30,TRBJ1-1,CAWSVPRQEQEAFF,TGTGCCTGGAGTGTACCCCGACAGGAACAAGAAGCTTTCTTT
TRBD2,once,TRBV2,TRBJ2-1,CASPPGGSGNNEQFF,TGTGCCAGTCCCCCCGGCGGGAGTGGTAACAATGAGCAGTTCTTC
TRBD2,-,TRBV5-1,TRBJ2-3,CASSSSGVSTDTQYF,TGCGCCAGCAGCTCGAGCGGGGTTAGCACAGATACGCAGTATTTT
-,-,TRBV2,TRBJ1-4,CASSKGPEKLFF,TGTGCCAGCAGCAAGGGCCCTGAAAAACTGTTTTTT
-,-,TRBV7-9,TRBJ2-3,CASSLGYTTDTDTQYF,TGTGCCAGCAGCTTAGGTTACACGACCGACACAGATACGCAGTATTTT
-,-,TRBV19,TRBJ1-1,CASTRDIGAGTEAFF,TGTGCCAGTACCCGGGACATCGGTGCGGGGACTGAAGCTTTCTTT
-,-,TRBV24-1,TRBJ2-1,CATSDLRVYNEQFF,TGTGCCACCAGTGACCTTAGGGTATACAATGAGCAGTTCTTC
-,-,TRBV6-6,TRBJ2-1,CASSYPGTEEQFF,TGTGCCAGCAGTTACCCCGGGACCGAAGAGCAGTTCTTC
-,-,TRBV13,TRBJ2-7,CASSRLGPDREQYF,TGTGCCAGCAGCCGCCTCGGGCCAGATCGTGAGCAGTACTTC
-,-,TRBV3-1/TRBV3-2,TRBJ1-2,CASSQTAVYGYTF,TGTGCCAGCAGCCAAACGGCGGTTTATGGCTACACCTTC
TRBD1,-,TRBV11-2,TRBJ2-7,CASSPGQYYEQYF,TGTGCCAGCAGCCCGGGACAGTATTACGAGCAGTACTTC
-,-,TRBV6-5,TRBJ2-5,CASRREGAETQYF,TGTGCCAGCAGAAGGGAGGGGGCAGAGACCCAGTACTTC
-,-,TRBV20-1,TRBJ1-1,CSATDSLQAFF,TGCAGTGCTACCGACAGCCTCCAAGCTTTCTTT
-,-,TRBV27,TRBJ2-6,CASSKGDFSGANVLTF,TGTGCCAGCAGCAAAGGGGACTTCTCTGGGGCCAACGTCCTGACTTTC
-,-,TRBV9,TRBJ2-7,CASSVGLGSIHEQYF,TGTGCCAGCAGCGTAGGTTTGGGTAGTATCCACGAGCAGTACTTC
TRBD1,-,TRBV24-1,TRBJ1-4,CATSDHTRGPVEKLFF,TGTGCCACCAGTGATCACACGAGGGGGCCGGTTGAAAAACTGTTTTTT
TRBD1,-,TRBV30,TRBJ2-1,CAWSVKGASKNEQFF,TGTGCCTGGAGTGTAAAGGGGGCCAGTAAAAATGAGCAGTTCTTC
-,-,TRBV3-1/TRBV3-2,TRBJ1-1,CASSQDMWGNTEAFF,TGTGCCAGCAGCCAAGATATGTGGGGTAACACTGAAGCTTTCTTT
-,-,TRBV6-5,TRBJ1-4,CASRGDRDGNEKLFF,TGTGCCAGCAGGGGGGATCGGGACGGTAATGAAAAACTGTTTTTT
-,-,TRBV15,TRBJ1-5,CATSTRTSGQPQHF,TGTGCCACCAGCACGAGGACGTCTGGCCAGCCCCAGCATTTT
-,-,TRBV5-5,TRBJ2-6,CASSPSRVGRVSRGANVLTF,TGTGCCAGCAGCCCCAGCCGGGTCGGCAGGGTGAGTCGCGGGGCCAACGTCCTGACTTTC
-,-,TRBV5-1,TRBJ2-1,CASSLVPISSYNEQFF,TGCGCCAGCAGCTTGGTACCGATTAGCTCCTACAATGAGCAGTTCTTC